This section outlines one T cell receptor beta chain sequence together with its context. Original processing methods: Estimates of nucleated cell counts were drawn from the amplification of reference gene primers. Assay: immunoSEQ multiplex PCR; the TCRdb copy retains only in-frame clones and omits some. V and J calls plus clone size are reproduced from that table; the DNA served to infer D and trimming. The sample holds tens of thousands of clones; about four fifths are singletons and the top ten take 4.5%. The entry originates in a study of blood T cell repertoires in COVID-19. Study-level background: COVID-19 samples collected from the United States, Italy and Spain covered acute and convalescent phases. Sources were T cells, B-cell-depleted T cells, or PBMCs; the material itself was cDNA or gDNA.

The CDR3 totals 15 residues. After removal of 8 bases from V and 2 bases from J, the junction contained 6 bases not matched to a gene. Germline values: CDR1 SNHLY, CDR2 FYNNEI. Input material: peripheral blood. This chain joins TRBV2 and TRBJ1-6; 7 bases line up with TRBD1. The sequence came from a woman aged 55-69 years with acute or convalescent COVID-19. The DNA of the CDR3 is TGTGCCAGCTCCGGGACAGCAACCTATAATTCACCCCTCCACTTT. This sequence encodes CASSGTATYNSPLHF.